This T cell receptor (beta chain) derives from a study of T cells in Graves' hyperthyroidism and ophthalmopathy. Study-level findings and limits: By a 13 V-J model, ophthalmopathy was set apart from stable hyperthyroidism. In blood, most of the thyroid clonotypes expanded above 0.001 were also present.

CDR3 length equals 15 residues. The V end was cut by 0 bases, the J end by 5 bases, with 10 bases between. Germline values: CDR1 SEHNR, CDR2 FQNEAQ (reference sequence). Many counts were recorded for this clonotype. What it binds is unknown. The investigators amplified TCR beta CDR3 regions from RNA transcripts. An initial round of RT-PCR targeting the TCR CDR3 relied on the HTBI primer set. A single record per CDR3 protein comes from TCRdb applying MiXCR to the multiplex PCR reads. Of over 500,000 distinct CDR3 sequences listed, 13% to 15% are singletons. V usage is TRBV7-9 and J usage is TRBJ1-4, with D possibly being TRBD1 (5 bases). The TCR originated in a woman between 40 and 55 years old with Graves' hyperthyroidism. Sequences were obtained from blood. The CDR3 DNA reads as TGTGCCAGCAGCTTAGCGCAGGGTTGGAATGAAAAACTGTTTTTT. Translation: CASSLAQGWNEKLFF.